The 13 T cell receptor beta chains below were found in one sample sequenced in a study of control samples from healthy donors and cancer patients. Method: immunoSEQ multiplex PCR; TCRdb's copy keeps in-frame clones and lacks some. The data show some 200,000 clones, about 95% seen once. Source material: blood. These receptors were obtained from a man aged 50 to 60 in good health.

The chain joins TRBV5-1 to TRBJ2-1; D unclear. CDR3 length: 11 residues. The V end was cut by 6 bases, the J end by 5 bases, with 6 bases between. Germline CDR1 is SGHRS and CDR2 is YFSETQ. The CDR3 nucleotides read TGCGCCAGCAAGTCGAACAATGAGCAGTTCTTC. Amino acids: CASKSNNEQFF.

V usage is TRBV19 and J usage is TRBJ1-4; possibly TRBD1 for D (6 bases). CDR3 size: 19 residues. The germline V and J ends were trimmed by 3 bases and 0 bases, with 20 bases remaining between them. Germline CDR1 LNHDA, CDR2 SQIVND (reference sequence). The CDR3 DNA is TGTGCCAGTAGTATGATGGCCGGGAGGGGGGCCGCAACTAATGAAAAACTGTTTTTT. Translated: CASSMMAGRGAATNEKLFF.

This chain links TRBV7-9 with TRBJ2-3; tentatively, D is TRBD1 (5 bases). Trimming shortened V by 5 bases and J by 4 bases, and 13 bases separated the two germline ends. The CDR3 is 14 amino acids. Germline CDR1 is SEHNR and CDR2 is FQNEAQ (reference sequence). CDR3 protein: CASSLMGRADTQYF. The CDR3 DNA follows: TGTGCCAGCAGCCTCATGGGGCGCGCAGATACGCAGTATTTT.

The V call is TRBV19, the J call TRBJ2-7; D is uncertain. This CDR3 contains 14 residues. Germline CDR1 LNHDA, CDR2 SQIVND (reference sequence). V shed 3 bases and J shed 3 bases, with 12 bases lying between them. The CDR3 loop is CASSMTDRVYEQYV. CDR3 nucleotides: TGTGCCAGTAGTATGACGGACCGAGTCTACGAGCAGTACGTC.

This chain uses TRBV19 with TRBJ1-4; D call uncertain. The CDR3 contains 12 residues. Germline loops: CDR1 LNHDA, CDR2 SQIVND (reference sequence). Trimming left V 8 bases short and J 8 bases short, with 12 bases between. This CDR3 is CASGWISEKLFF. Here the CDR3 DNA reads TGTGCCAGTGGTTGGATCTCCGAAAAACTGTTTTTT. The variable domain in full, completed from reference TRBV19 and TRBJ1-4, reads DGGITQSPKYLFRKEGQNVTLSCEQNLNHDAMYWYRQDPGQGLRLIYYSQIVNDFQKGDIAEGYSVSREKKESFPLTVTSAQKNPTAFYLCASGWISEKLFFGSGTQLSVL.

The rearrangement joins TRBV12-3 or TRBV12-4 to TRBJ1-2; D gene unclear. With 2 bases removed from V and 3 bases from J, the gap between germline ends came to 4 bases. This CDR3 has 12 amino acids. CDR3 region: CASSLQDYGYTF. The CDR3 coding sequence is TGTGCCAGCAGTTTACAAGACTATGGCTACACCTTC.

The chain is built from TRBV3-1 (or the pseudogene TRBV3-2) and TRBJ1-1; D is perhaps TRBD1 (5 bases). Germline V gives CDR1 LGHDT, CDR2 YNNKEL (reference sequence). The CDR3 is 16 amino acids. V lost 1 base, J lost 3 bases, and 15 bases lay in between. The CDR3: CASSQGAGGADTEAFF. Here the CDR3 DNA reads TGTGCCAGCAGCCAAGGGGCGGGTGGGGCGGACACTGAAGCTTTCTTT.

The rearrangement uses TRBV28 and TRBJ1-2; TRBD1 aligns across 7 bases. The CDR3 consists of 13 residues. Germline V gene lookup returns CDR1 MDHEN and CDR2 SYDVKM. Trimming removed 6 bases from V and 8 bases from J; junction bases left unmatched: 9. The CDR3 region is CASRTTLGGGYTF. In nucleotides, the CDR3 is TGTGCCAGCAGAACAACCTTAGGGGGCGGCTACACCTTC.

The chain combines TRBV29-1 with TRBJ2-7; D unclear. V was trimmed by 7 bases and J by 0 bases, leaving 13 bases between them. The CDR3 length is 13 residues. Germline lookup yields CDR1 SQVTM and CDR2 ANQGSEA. The CDR3 reads CSAVEWSSYEQYF. The CDR3 coding sequence is TGCAGCGCCGTAGAGTGGAGCTCCTACGAGCAGTACTTC.

This clone was counted between two and nine times. This chain connects TRBV29-1 to TRBJ1-2, with 8 bases that match TRBD1. Losses at the gene ends were 2 bases for V and 0 bases for J; bases not matched to a gene: 11. Germline V gene lookup returns CDR1 SQVTM and CDR2 ANQGSEA. This CDR3 region has 17 residues. In DNA, the CDR3 is TGCAGCGTTGAAAGAGGGGCAGGGGGCTCGACTAACTATGGCTACACCTTC. As protein: CSVERGAGGSTNYGYTF.

J is TRBJ2-3 and V is TRBV4-1; D may be TRBD2 (6 bases). The CDR3 has 17 residues. CDR1 is MGHRA, CDR2 YSYEKL, per germline. The germline V and J ends were trimmed by 0 bases and 0 bases, with 13 bases remaining between them. The CDR3, as DNA: TGCGCCAGCAGCCAAGAACGGGGGAAACCTAGCACAGATACGCAGTATTTT. This translates into CASSQERGKPSTDTQYF.

This chain links TRBV27 with TRBJ2-6; D uncertain. V was clipped by 3 bases and J by 0 bases, with 6 bases between them. This CDR3 has 15 residues. Germline assignment: CDR1 MNHEY and CDR2 SMNVEV (reference sequence). The CDR3 bases are TGTGCCAGCAGTTTCTTAGGCTCTGGGGCCAACGTCCTGACTTTC. Amino acids: CASSFLGSGANVLTF.

The chain is built from TRBV7-2 and TRBJ1-5; D is uncertain. The CDR3 is 18 amino acids. Germline CDR1 reads SGHTA; CDR2 reads FQGNSA. Trimming left V 5 bases short and J 1 base short, with 21 bases between. The chain's CDR3 is CASSTSPPPDDSNQPQHF. Written as DNA, the CDR3 is TGTGCCAGCAGCACTAGCCCCCCCCCTGACGACAGCAATCAGCCCCAGCATTTT.